This T cell receptor beta chain was found in a study of preoperative IRX-2 immunotherapy in early breast cancer. The method was immunoSEQ multiplex PCR; TCRdb's version includes in-frame clones alone and lacks a portion of them. The profile shows fewer than 40,000 clones, around nine tenths of them singletons. As to treatment: preoperative locoregional IRX-2 cytokine immunotherapy. Samples came from a phase Ib trial of preoperative locoregional IRX-2 cytokine immunotherapy. Trimming took 5 bases from V and 4 from J, leaving 11 bases between them. The CDR3 is made up of 13 amino acids. Germline assignment: CDR1 SQVTM and CDR2 ANQGSEA.

The sequencing used tumor tissue, collected after IRX-2 immunotherapy. This receptor was obtained from a human donor with breast cancer. The rearrangement joins TRBV29-1 to TRBJ1-4; D is undetermined. In nucleotides, the CDR3 is TGCAGCGTTTCGAGGTCTGTTAATGAAAAACTGTTTTTT. It codes for CSVSRSVNEKLFF.